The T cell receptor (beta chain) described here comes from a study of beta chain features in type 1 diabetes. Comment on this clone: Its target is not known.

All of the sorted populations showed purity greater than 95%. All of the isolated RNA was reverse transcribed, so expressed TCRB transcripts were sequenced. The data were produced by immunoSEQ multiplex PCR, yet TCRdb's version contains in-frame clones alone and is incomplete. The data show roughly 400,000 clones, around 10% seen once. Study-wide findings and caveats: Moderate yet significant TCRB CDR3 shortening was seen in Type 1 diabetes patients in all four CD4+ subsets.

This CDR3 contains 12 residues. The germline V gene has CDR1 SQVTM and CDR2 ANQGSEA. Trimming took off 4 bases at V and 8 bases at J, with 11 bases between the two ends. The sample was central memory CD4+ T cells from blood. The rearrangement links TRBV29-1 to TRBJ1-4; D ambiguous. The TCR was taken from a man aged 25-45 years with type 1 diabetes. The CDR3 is CSVVEQTEKLFF. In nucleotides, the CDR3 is TGCAGCGTTGTTGAACAGACGGAAAAACTGTTTTTT.